The sequence of this T cell receptor (beta chain) was determined in a study of CXCR3-negative and CXCR3-positive naive CD8 T cells (dated by TCRdb to the late 2010s). A note on the overall study: In total, around 140 million TRB reads were obtained, corresponding to roughly 1.5 +/- 0.3 million reads per library. Diversity and physicochemical repertoire analyses covered around 10 donors pooled from two independent experiments. For the TRBV-TRBJ cluster analysis, the naive subsets came from about 5 donors, while the memory cells came from 3 donors.

As for this clonotype: The antigen it binds to is not known.

For each CD8+ T cell subset, flow sorting was done in triplicate, and 250,000 to 300,000 cells per subset went directly into RLT lysis buffer. To exclude memory contaminants, naive CD8+ T cells were stringently defined as CD45RO-CCR7+CD27+CD95-. Peripheral blood mononuclear cells were isolated from buffy coats using standard density gradient centrifugation. Naive CXCR3-negative and CXCR3-positive CD8+ T cells were flow-sorted on a FACSAria III. Total RNA was extracted from sorted cells using an RNeasy Mini Kit. Sequencing was performed on a NextSeq 550. The Human TCR Profiling Kit (MiLaboratory) was used to prepare UMI-labeled 5' RACE TRB cDNA libraries. The full amount of extracted RNA was used for cDNA synthesis, and the full amount of resulting cDNA was used for PCR amplification. Libraries were prepared in parallel with an identical number of PCR cycles. The authors' analysis ran thus. MIGEC and MiXCR extracted about 50,000 +/- 10,000 unique UMI-labeled TRB cDNA molecules per library, requiring at least two reads per UMI. An average of roughly 40,000 +/- 10,000 functional in-frame TRB CDR3 nucleotide clonotypes without stop codons was found per library. Diversity metrics, including normalized Shannon-Wiener and Chao1, were computed in VDJtools after downsampling to 5000 UMI-labeled TRB molecules per sample. VDJtools was used to calculate clonotype-size-weighted physicochemical properties of the central five CDR3 residues, namely interaction energy, strength, volume and Kidera factor 4. Each entry corresponds to one CDR3 protein sequence from reads that TCRdb reprocessed, and DNA is not given. Here the V and J calls rest on TCRdb's processing, not on the authors' analysis. The table for this sample shows some 50,000 distinct CDR3 sequences. Jointly, the top ten make up around 0.6% of the sample.

Beyond this particular receptor, the publication reports: Similar TRBV-TRBJ usage was shown by naive CXCR3-negative and CXCR3-positive cells from the same donor, whereas distinct patterns were shown by memory cells. TRB CDR3s from CXCR3-positive naive cells showed higher hydrophobicity (lower Kidera factor 4), lower energy, and higher strength and volume indices than CXCR3-negative naive cells. Surface CD5, linked to self-reactivity in mice, was comparable between naive subsets; TCR interaction strength was therefore also inferred from TRB CDR3 physicochemical properties. Both naive subsets had comparably high repertoire diversity, while memory CD8+ T cells had much lower repertoire diversity. Because CXCR3 expression was partially decreased after cryopreservation, freshly isolated PBMCs were used for most assays.

From a lookup of the germline V gene (reference sequence), CDR1 and CDR2 are MNHNY and SVGAGI. From the cysteine up to the phenylalanine, the CDR3 has a length of 13 residues. The nucleotide record is missing. The origin of this receptor is a human donor in good health. Some clones in this sample may be carry-over from other donors' samples. Recombination linked TRBV6-6 to TRBJ1-6; the TRBD1 assignment by TCRdb is unverifiable without DNA. Source material: naive CXCR3+ CD8+ T cells from blood. Read against the paper, the sample's cell subset or site label means: CD45RO-CCR7+CD27+CD95- naive CD8+ T cells expressing CXCR3 (TNR3+). The CDR3 has the sequence CASSYHGGSPLHF.